The next 20 T cell receptor beta chains were all read from a single sample in a study of blood T cell repertoires in COVID-19. The data were produced by immunoSEQ multiplex PCR, yet TCRdb's version contains in-frame clones alone and is incomplete. There are 90,000 to 120,000 clones in the sample; approximately 91% occur only once, and more than 4.5% lies in the top ten. The sample consisted of peripheral blood. The receptors shown here come from a human donor in a cohort sampled during active COVID-19.

This clone was seen more than once but under ten times. V is TRBV5-6 and J is TRBJ2-2, with a weak D call TRBD1 (6 bases). The V gene lost 1 base and the J gene lost 3 bases, with 10 bases spanning the gap. This CDR3 comprises 15 residues. Germline-derived CDR1 and CDR2 are SGHDT and YYEEEE. Written as DNA, the CDR3 is TGTGCCAGCAGCTTGAGGGGGATCGACACCGGGGAGCTGTTTTTT. Translated: CASSLRGIDTGELFF. The full variable domain, completed using reference TRBV5-6 and TRBJ2-2, is DAGVTQSPTHLIKTRGQQVTLRCSPKSGHDTVSWYQQALGQGPQFIFQYYEEEERQRGNFPDRFSGHQFPNYSSELNVNALLLGDSALYLCASSLRGIDTGELFFGEGSRLTVL.

The rearrangement joins TRBV11-2 to TRBJ2-1, with a tentative D call TRBD1 (6 bases). Trimming cost V 4 bases and J 10 bases, with 20 bases left between them. Germline V CDR1 and CDR2: SGHAT, FQNNGV. The CDR3 runs 15 residues. The CDR3 loop reads CASSSPTRGSREQFF. The CDR3 nucleotides read TGTGCCAGCAGCTCTCCAACCAGGGGTAGTAGGGAGCAGTTCTTC.

The V call is TRBV4-3, the J call TRBJ2-7; D unclear. Germline values: CDR1 LGHNA, CDR2 YSLEER. The CDR3 sequence is 16 residues long. Trimming took 0 bases from V and 2 from J, leaving 14 bases between them. In DNA form, the CDR3 reads TGCGCCAGCAGCCAAGATGCGCGAGCTCTAACCTACGAGCAGTACTTC. It translates to CASSQDARALTYEQYF.

This chain joins TRBV2 and TRBJ2-7; TRBD1 might be the D (6 bases). This CDR3 region has 14 residues. Trimming cost V 3 bases and J 3 bases, with 12 bases left between them. Germline CDR1 and CDR2: SNHLY and FYNNEI. DNA of the CDR3: TGTGCCAGCAGTGAGCAGGGGATATTCTACGAGCAGTACTTC. Its protein product is CASSEQGIFYEQYF. Looking up the rest from reference TRBV2 and TRBJ2-7 gives the full variable domain: EPEVTQTPSHQVTQMGQEVILRCVPISNHLYFYWYRQILGQKVEFLVSFYNNEISEKSEIFDDQFSVERPDGSNFTLKIRSTKLEDSAMYFCASSEQGIFYEQYFGPGTRLTVT.

This chain links TRBV28 with TRBJ2-7, with TRBD1 identical over 11 bases. The CDR3 has 15 residues. Germline V lookup: CDR1 MDHEN, CDR2 SYDVKM. V lost 4 bases and J lost 3; bases outside the gene matches: 5. DNA for the CDR3: TGTGCCAGCAGTTCCCCCGGGACAGGGGGCTACGAGCAGTACTTC. Its translation: CASSSPGTGGYEQYF.

This chain joins TRBV29-1 and TRBJ1-4, with no clear D. Germline assignment: CDR1 SQVTM and CDR2 ANQGSEA. CDR3 length: 13 residues. V was shortened by 4 bases and J by 3 bases, with 9 bases between the two germline ends. The DNA of the CDR3 is TGCAGCGTTGCAGTCGGGGCTAATGAAAAACTGTTTTTT. Protein sequence: CSVAVGANEKLFF.

The V gene is TRBV5-1, the J gene TRBJ2-5, with TRBD1 matching over 11 bases. CDR3 size: 16 residues. V lost 2 bases to trimming and J lost 5 bases; unmatched junction nucleotides: 8. Germline assignment: CDR1 SGHRS and CDR2 YFSETQ. For the CDR3, the DNA is TGCGCCAGCAGCTTAGGGCCCGGGACAGGGGGGGAGACCCAGTACTTC. It codes for CASSLGPGTGGETQYF.

This clone was picked up one time. The chain couples TRBV28 to TRBJ2-3; tentatively, D is TRBD2 (5 bases). CDR1 and CDR2 (germline): MDHEN, SYDVKM. The CDR3 covers 16 residues. The V gene lost 3 bases and the J gene lost 1 base, with 14 bases spanning the gap. This CDR3 is CASSFGSSSGTDTQYF. CDR3 DNA sequence: TGTGCCAGCAGTTTCGGGTCAAGTAGCGGCACAGATACGCAGTATTTT.

This chain joins TRBV4-2 and TRBJ2-5; D might be TRBD2 (6 bases). The ends were cut back, 1 base at V and 4 bases at J, with 13 bases in the middle. CDR1 and CDR2 from the germline V gene are LGHNA and YNFKEQ. This CDR3 comprises 15 residues. The CDR3 spells CASSQVRERGETQYF. Here the CDR3 DNA reads TGTGCCAGCAGCCAAGTTCGGGAGAGAGGAGAGACCCAGTACTTC.

CDR3: CASSYSTSGEYEQYF. For the CDR3, the DNA is TGTGCCAGCAGTTACTCGACCAGTGGGGAGTACGAGCAGTACTTC. The chain is built from TRBV6-5 and TRBJ2-7, with D maybe TRBD2 (5 bases). This CDR3 has 15 residues. The germline CDR1 and CDR2 sequences are MNHEY and SVGAGI. Trimming took off 0 bases at V and 4 bases at J, with 13 bases between the two ends.

This chain links TRBV6-2 or TRBV6-3 with TRBJ2-4; 10 bases are a match to TRBD1. The CDR3 sequence is 20 residues long. Germline loops: CDR1 MNHEY, CDR2 SVGEGT. V was clipped by 1 base and J by 2 bases; unmatched bases: 14. As DNA, the CDR3 is TGTGCCAGCAGTTACTACCTCCGGGACAGGGGTTATAATTCCAAAAACATTCAGTACTTC. Translating it yields CASSYYLRDRGYNSKNIQYF.

V is TRBV25-1 and J is TRBJ2-7, with 7 bases that match TRBD1. V shed 4 bases, J shed 0 bases, and the junction held 6 bases outside the gene matches. The CDR3 runs to 15 residues. CDR1 and CDR2 (germline): MGHDK, SYGVNS. The CDR3: CASSVGRGSSYEQYF. CDR3 nucleotides: TGTGCCAGCAGTGTAGGCAGGGGGAGCTCCTACGAGCAGTACTTC.

V gene TRBV4-1 combines with J gene TRBJ2-2; 7 nucleotides align to TRBD2. J was trimmed by 2 bases and V by 4 bases; bases with no gene match: 7. The CDR3 is 16 residues long. The V gene's germline CDR1 is MGHRA and CDR2 YSYEKL. The CDR3 sequence: CASSLSPGLNTGELFF. CDR3 DNA sequence: TGCGCCAGCAGCCTTTCCCCGGGACTAAACACCGGGGAGCTGTTTTTT.

The chain has TRBV3-1 (or the pseudogene TRBV3-2) and TRBJ2-1, with D perhaps matching TRBD2 (6 bases). Trimming removed 8 bases at V and 1 base at J, with 12 bases between. Germline CDR1 LGHDT, CDR2 YNNKEL (reference sequence). The CDR3 is 14 amino acids. For the CDR3, the DNA is TGTGCCAGCGGCGGGACTCCTTCCTACAATGAGCAGTTCTTC. Residues: CASGGTPSYNEQFF.

Only one count was recorded for this clone. The V and J genes are TRBV10-3 and TRBJ1-1; TRBD1 matches at 9 bases. V dropped 6 bases and J dropped 4; count of bases not matched to a gene: 12. The CDR3 length is 16 residues. CDR1 is ENHRY, CDR2 SYGVKD, per germline. CDR3 DNA: TGTGCCATCAGAAAAATAACAGGGGGCCAAAGCACTGAAGCTTTCTTT. Amino acid sequence: CAIRKITGGQSTEAFF.

The chain combines TRBV5-4 with TRBJ1-4; no firm D call. Deletions cut 4 bases from V and 6 bases from J, with 10 bases between. CDR3 length: 13 amino acids. Germline CDR1 and CDR2: SGHNT and YYREEE (reference sequence). Here the CDR3 DNA reads TGTGCCAGCAGCCCTGAGGTGGATGAAAAACTGTTTTTT. Residues: CASSPEVDEKLFF. Supplemented by reference TRBV5-4 and TRBJ1-4, the full variable domain reads ETGVTQSPTHLIKTRGQQVTLRCSSQSGHNTVSWYQQALGQGPQFIFQYYREEENGRGNFPPRFSGLQFPNYSSELNVNALELDDSALYLCASSPEVDEKLFFGSGTQLSVL.

This chain links TRBV28 with TRBJ2-1, with 11 bases identical to TRBD2. With V trimmed by 2 bases and J by 0 bases, 12 bases remained unmatched. The CDR3 spans 20 residues. Germline V gene lookup returns CDR1 MDHEN and CDR2 SYDVKM. This CDR3 reads CASSLPPGLAESVSYNEQFF. The CDR3 nucleotides are TGTGCCAGCAGTTTACCCCCGGGACTAGCGGAATCTGTCTCCTACAATGAGCAGTTCTTC.

This clone was seen a single time. V and J are TRBV7-9 and TRBJ2-2; TRBD1 is a possible D gene (6 bases). This CDR3 has 17 residues. Germline CDR1 and CDR2: SEHNR and FQNEAQ (reference sequence). The germline V and J ends were trimmed by 2 bases and 4 bases, with 17 bases remaining between them. The CDR3 DNA reads as TGTGCCAGCAGCTTATTAAATTTCGTAGGGGGCACCGGGGAGCTGTTTTTT. It yields the protein CASSLLNFVGGTGELFF.

The chain uses TRBV30 and TRBJ1-4; 11 nucleotides align to TRBD1. The CDR3 is 20 residues long. The junction had 18 bases not matched to a gene; V was cut back by 4 bases and J by 2 bases. Germline loops: CDR1 GTSNPN, CDR2 SVGIG (reference sequence). As DNA, the CDR3 is TGTGCCTGGAACCCGATTCGGACAGGGGGCGCTTGGGCTACTAATGAAAAACTGTTTTTT. It is translated as CAWNPIRTGGAWATNEKLFF. Filled out from reference TRBV30 and TRBJ1-4, the complete variable domain reads SQTIHQWPATLVQPVGSPLSLECTVEGTSNPNLYWYRQAAGRGLQLLFYSVGIGQISSEVPQNLSASRPQDRQFILSSKKLLLSDSGFYLCAWNPIRTGGAWATNEKLFFGSGTQLSVL.

The chain carries TRBV5-6 and TRBJ2-1; perhaps TRBD2 as D (6 bases). CDR3 size: 15 residues. The germline CDR1 and CDR2 sequences are SGHDT and YYEEEE. The V end was cut by 2 bases, the J end by 4 bases, with 13 bases between. CDR3 amino acids: CASSFRRAGYNEQFF. CDR3 in DNA: TGTGCCAGCAGCTTCCGGCGGGCGGGGTACAATGAGCAGTTCTTC.